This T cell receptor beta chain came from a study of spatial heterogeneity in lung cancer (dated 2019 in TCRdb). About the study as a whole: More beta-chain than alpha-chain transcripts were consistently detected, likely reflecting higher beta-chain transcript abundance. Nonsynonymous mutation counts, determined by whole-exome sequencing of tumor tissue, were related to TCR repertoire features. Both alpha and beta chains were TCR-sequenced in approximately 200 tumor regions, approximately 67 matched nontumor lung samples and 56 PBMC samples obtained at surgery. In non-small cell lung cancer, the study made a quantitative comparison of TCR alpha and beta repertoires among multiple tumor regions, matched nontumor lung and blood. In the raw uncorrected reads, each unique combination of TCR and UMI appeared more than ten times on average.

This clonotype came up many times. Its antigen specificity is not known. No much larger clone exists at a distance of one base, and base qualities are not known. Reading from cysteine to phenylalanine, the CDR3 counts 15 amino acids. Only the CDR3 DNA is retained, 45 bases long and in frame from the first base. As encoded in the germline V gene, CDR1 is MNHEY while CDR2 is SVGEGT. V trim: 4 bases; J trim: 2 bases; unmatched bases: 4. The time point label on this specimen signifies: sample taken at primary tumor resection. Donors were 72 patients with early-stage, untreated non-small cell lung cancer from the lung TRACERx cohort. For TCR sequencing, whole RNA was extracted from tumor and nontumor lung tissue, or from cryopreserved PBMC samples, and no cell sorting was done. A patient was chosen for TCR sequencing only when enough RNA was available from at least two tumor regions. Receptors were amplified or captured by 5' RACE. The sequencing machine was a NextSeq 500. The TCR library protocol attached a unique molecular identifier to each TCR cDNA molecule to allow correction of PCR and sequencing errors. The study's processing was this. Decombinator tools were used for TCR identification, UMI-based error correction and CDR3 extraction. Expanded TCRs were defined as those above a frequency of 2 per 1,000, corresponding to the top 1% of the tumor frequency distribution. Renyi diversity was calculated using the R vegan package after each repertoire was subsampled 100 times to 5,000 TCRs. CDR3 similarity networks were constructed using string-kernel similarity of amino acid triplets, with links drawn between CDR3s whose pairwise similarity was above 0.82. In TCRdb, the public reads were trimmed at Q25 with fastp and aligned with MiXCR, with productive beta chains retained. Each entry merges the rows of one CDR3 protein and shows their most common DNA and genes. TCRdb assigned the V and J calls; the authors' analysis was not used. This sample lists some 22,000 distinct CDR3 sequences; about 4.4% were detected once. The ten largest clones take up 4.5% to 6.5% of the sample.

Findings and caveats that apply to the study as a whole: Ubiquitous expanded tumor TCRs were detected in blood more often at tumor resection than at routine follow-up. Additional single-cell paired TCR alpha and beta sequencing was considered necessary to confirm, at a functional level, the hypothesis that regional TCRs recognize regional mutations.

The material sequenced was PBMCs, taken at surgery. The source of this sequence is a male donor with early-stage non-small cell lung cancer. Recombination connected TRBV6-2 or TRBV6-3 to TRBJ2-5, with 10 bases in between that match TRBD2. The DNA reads TGTGCCAGCAGTTCTGAACTAGCGGGGCAAGAGACCCAGTACTTC. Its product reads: CASSSELAGQETQYF.